These 3 T cell receptor beta chains came from one sample sequenced in a study of regulatory T cells in long-lasting Graves disease. Both iRepertoire HTBI primers and Arm-PCR of CDR3 regions were used to build the TCR beta libraries. MiXCR was run by TCRdb on the multiplex PCR reads, yielding one entry per CDR3 protein. The profile covers fewer than 600,000 distinct CDR3 sequences, with roughly 22% appearing a single time and around 14% taken by the ten largest. Noted time point: persistent/refractory GD, antithyroid drugs over 5 years with positive TRAb. Researchers made the TCR library from RNA that was extracted from PBMCs. Source: peripheral blood mononuclear cells (PBMCs), taken when the disease was refractory, from a patient treated with antithyroid drugs. The receptor source for this set is a female donor with Graves disease.

This clonotype was observed many times. The chain recombines TRBV11-3 with TRBJ2-7, with TRBD1 matching 7 bases. Germline V lookup: CDR1 SGHNT, CDR2 YENEEA. The J segment lost 6 bases and the V segment lost 3 bases, leaving 5 bases of the junction unmatched. CDR3 length equals 13 residues. For the CDR3, the DNA is TGTGCCAGCAGCTTGGGGACAGTCACCGAGCAGTACTTC. Protein: CASSLGTVTEQYF.

The V gene is TRBV24-1, the J gene TRBJ2-7; 9 bases map to TRBD1. After removal of 4 bases from V and 4 bases from J, the junction contained 10 bases not matched to a gene. Germline CDR1 reads KGHDR; CDR2 reads SFDVKD. The CDR3 is 16 amino acids. CDR3 nucleotide sequence: TGTGCCACCAGTGAGGGACAGGGACAGGGAACATACGAGCAGTACTTC. Protein: CATSEGQGQGTYEQYF.

V usage is TRBV13 and J usage is TRBJ2-6; the D gene is possibly TRBD1 (6 bases). Germline lookup yields CDR1 PRHDT and CDR2 FYEKMQ (reference sequence). The V end lost 5 bases, the J end lost 2 bases, and 13 bases lay between the germline ends. The CDR3 loop spans 16 amino acids. CDR3 sequence (DNA): TGTGCCAGCAGCCCCAGGGGCCGACCTGGGGCCAACGTCCTGACTTTC. Protein product: CASSPRGRPGANVLTF.